These 7 T cell receptor beta chains share one sample of origin, sequenced in a study of T-cell memory formation after mild COVID-19. TCRdb called the 5' RACE reads again in MiXCR, with one record for every CDR3 protein. The sample includes about 430,000 distinct CDR3 sequences, roughly 17% of them seen just once. Sequenced sample: PBMCs or a T cell subset sorted from them (not recorded which). The receptors were gathered from a man aged 18 to 35 who had mild COVID-19 (a few samples of this study predate the infection). Cell type and time point are not known.

The gene calls are TRBV9 and TRBJ1-2; D unresolved. V was cut by 0 bases and J by 1 base, with 7 bases left in between. Germline CDR1 and CDR2: SGDLS and YYNGEE. The CDR3 has 14 residues. The CDR3 nucleotides read TGTGCCAGCAGCGTAGCTCAGGTTAACTATGGCTACACCTTC. Translated: CASSVAQVNYGYTF.

The chain joins TRBV24-1 to TRBJ2-3, with TRBD1 matching 8 bases. The CDR3 has 17 residues. Germline assignment: CDR1 KGHDR and CDR2 SFDVKD. V was clipped by 2 bases and J by 0 bases; unmatched bases: 6. In DNA, the CDR3 is TGTGCCACCAGTGATTCTCGGACAGGGACTAGCACAGATACGCAGTATTTT. Encoded protein: CATSDSRTGTSTDTQYF.

The chain links TRBV28 to TRBJ2-5; 7 bases are a match to TRBD1. There are 15 residues in the CDR3. Germline CDR1 is MDHEN and CDR2 is SYDVKM. The J segment lost 4 bases and the V segment lost 5 bases, leaving 10 bases of the junction unmatched. This chain's CDR3 is CASSRTRQGIETQYF. The CDR3 nucleotides read TGTGCCAGCAGTCGAACCAGACAGGGCATAGAGACCCAGTACTTC.

The CDR3 region has the DNA TGTGCCAGCAGTTATAGGTCAGGAGGTCACGAGCAGTACGTC. This codes for CASSYRSGGHEQYV. The J gene is TRBJ2-7, the V gene TRBV6-5; perhaps TRBD2 as D (5 bases). V lost 3 bases, J lost 5 bases, and 14 bases lay in between. Germline CDR1 reads MNHEY; CDR2 reads SVGAGI. CDR3 length: 14 amino acids.

This clonotype has just a few counts. J is TRBJ2-7 and V is TRBV4-1; perhaps TRBD2 as D (6 bases). This CDR3 contains 13 residues. Trimming removed 4 bases from V and 6 bases from J, with 13 bases in between. The germline gives CDR1 MGHRA, CDR2 YSYEKL. The chain's CDR3 is CASSPWRALEQYF. For the CDR3, the DNA is TGCGCCAGCAGCCCTTGGAGGGCTCTCGAGCAGTACTTC.

V usage is TRBV10-3 and J usage is TRBJ1-6; weak D call: TRBD1 (6 bases). V was trimmed by 10 bases and J by 5 bases, leaving 12 bases between them. Germline-derived CDR1 and CDR2 are ENHRY and SYGVKD. The CDR3 is made up of 13 amino acids. In DNA form, the CDR3 reads TGTGCCACAAATGGGGGCAATAATTCACCCCTCCACTTT. Protein product: CATNGGNNSPLHF.

The V and J genes are TRBV6-6 and TRBJ1-1; no clear D gene. V dropped 2 bases and J dropped 2 bases, with 9 bases sitting between them. Per the germline V gene, CDR1 is MNHNY and CDR2 is SVGAGI (reference sequence). This CDR3 is 14 amino acids long. CDR3: CASSYLLSNTEAFF. CDR3 nucleotides: TGTGCCAGCAGTTACCTACTCTCCAACACTGAAGCTTTCTTT.